Included here is one T cell receptor beta chain sequence, with context. Authors' methods: From reference gene primer amplification, estimates of nucleated cell counts were derived. TCRdb's copy holds only in-frame clones and misses some; the assay was immunoSEQ multiplex PCR. D and trimming were read from the DNA, whereas the V and J calls and clone size are those reported in that table. The data hold some 80,000 clones, with 87% observed a single time. The entry originates in a study of blood T cell repertoires in COVID-19. Study at large: Whether acute or convalescent, the COVID-19 samples came from the United States, Italy and Spain.

J lost 5 bases, V lost 6 bases, and 3 bases had no gene match. The CDR3 is 13 amino acids. The TCR originated in a woman aged 45-60 years with active or convalescent COVID-19. The genes are TRBV12-3 or TRBV12-4 and TRBJ2-5; TRBD1 matches 10 bases. The sequenced material came from peripheral blood. The chain's CDR3 is CASSPTGGETQYF. In DNA, the CDR3 is TGTGCCAGCAGCCCGACAGGGGGCGAGACCCAGTACTTC.